This TCR beta chain was captured in a study of vaccination effects on CD4 cells after COVID-19. Notes on the study in general: Clones of infection and vaccine origin contracted markedly late after vaccination.

V was clipped by 4 bases and J by 4 bases, with 13 bases between them. Germline values: CDR1 GTSNPN, CDR2 SVGIG (reference sequence). The CDR3 contains 13 residues. Before sequencing took place, the ViraFEST assay used viral peptide pools to expand antigen-specific CD4+ T cells. The culture ran for roughly 10 days before CD4+ T cells were isolated. Subjects were given two BNT162b2 or mRNA-1273 vaccine doses. In the cultures, half the medium was exchanged for IL-2 medium on days 3 and 7. TCRdb's table, derived via immunoSEQ multiplex PCR, lists solely in-frame clones and lacks some. The sample has 25,000 to 35,000 clones, approximately 71% seen once; the top ten hold roughly 9%. Remarks on this clone: Its cognate antigen is unknown.

The rearrangement joins TRBV30 to TRBJ1-1; weak D call: TRBD1 (5 bases). The material was CD4+ T cells from PBMCs cultured with HCoV-NL63 spike peptides, obtained after COVID-19 vaccination. The origin of this receptor is a human donor who received a COVID-19 vaccine. CDR3 residues: CAWTGTSGTEAFF. The CDR3 DNA is TGTGCCTGGACCGGGACCTCAGGCACTGAAGCTTTCTTT. The variable domain in full, with the rest retrieved from reference TRBV30 and TRBJ1-1, is SQTIHQWPATLVQPVGSPLSLECTVEGTSNPNLYWYRQAAGRGLQLLFYSVGIGQISSEVPQNLSASRPQDRQFILSSKKLLLSDSGFYLCAWTGTSGTEAFFGQGTRLTVV.